One sample yielded the 24 T cell receptor beta chains listed below, sequenced in a study of blood T cell repertoires in COVID-19. The protocol was immunoSEQ multiplex PCR, while the TCRdb copy is restricted to in-frame clones and leaves out a portion. The sample shows a few hundred thousand clones, about nine tenths of them seen only once. Sequencing input: peripheral blood. The receptors derive from a man younger than 35 with active or convalescent COVID-19.

The CDR3 DNA is TGCAGTGCCAGTAGACAGGGGTCTTATAGCAATCAGCCCCAGCATTTT. Protein sequence: CSASRQGSYSNQPQHF. The chain recombines TRBV20-1 with TRBJ1-5; 8 nucleotides line up with TRBD1. The V gene end was trimmed by 6 bases and the J gene end by 0 bases; junction bases not matched to a gene: 10. The CDR3 covers 16 residues. Germline assignment: CDR1 DFQATT and CDR2 SNEGSKA (reference sequence).

V and J are TRBV20-1 and TRBJ2-1; 7 bases are shared with TRBD1. Trimming removed 3 bases from V and 1 base from J; junction bases left unmatched: 3. This CDR3 spans 14 amino acids. The germline V gene encodes CDR1 DFQATT and CDR2 SNEGSKA (reference sequence). The CDR3 loop is CSASGTVSYNEQFF. In nucleotides, the CDR3 is TGCAGTGCTAGTGGGACAGTGTCCTACAATGAGCAGTTCTTC.

The V call is TRBV4-1, the J call TRBJ1-5; D unresolved. V gave up 0 bases and J gave up 3 bases, with 12 bases separating them. The germline gives CDR1 MGHRA, CDR2 YSYEKL. The CDR3 covers 16 residues. CDR3 amino acids: CASSQERTAANQPQHF. CDR3 in DNA: TGCGCCAGCAGCCAAGAACGCACAGCCGCCAATCAGCCCCAGCATTTT.

The chain uses TRBV5-1 and TRBJ2-3, with 8 nucleotides matching TRBD2. The CDR3 is 14 residues long. The J segment lost 6 bases and the V segment lost 5 bases, leaving 8 bases of the junction unmatched. Germline CDR1 is SGHRS and CDR2 is YFSETQ. CDR3 sequence reads: CASRRFAGGDTQYF. DNA of the CDR3: TGCGCCAGCAGGAGATTCGCGGGAGGCGATACGCAGTATTTT. The full variable domain, its missing parts supplied by reference TRBV5-1 and TRBJ2-3, is KAGVTQTPRYLIKTRGQQVTLSCSPISGHRSVSWYQQTPGQGLQFLFEYFSETQRNKGNFPGRFSGRQFSNSRSEMNVSTLELGDSALYLCASRRFAGGDTQYFGPGTRLTVL.

This chain connects TRBV5-5 to TRBJ2-4; no reliable D call. The length of the CDR3 is 14 residues. CDR1 is SGHKS, CDR2 YYEKEE, per germline (reference sequence). The V end lost 4 bases, the J end lost 0 bases, and 8 bases lay between the germline ends. CDR3 sequence reads: CASSPPLAKNIQYF. The CDR3, as DNA: TGTGCCAGCAGCCCTCCTCTAGCCAAAAACATTCAGTACTTC.

The chain links TRBV24-1 to TRBJ1-2; no definite D call. The CDR3 runs to 14 residues. V gave up 2 bases and J gave up 1 base, with 7 bases separating them. Germline lookup yields CDR1 KGHDR and CDR2 SFDVKD. DNA for the CDR3: TGTGCCACCAGTGATTCCCGACATAACTATGGCTACACCTTC. This translates into CATSDSRHNYGYTF.

The CDR3 sequence: CASSLVSGGVYEQYF. The CDR3, as DNA: TGTGCCAGCAGCTTAGTGTCGGGGGGGGTCTACGAGCAGTACTTC. The gene calls are TRBV11-2 and TRBJ2-7; TRBD2 aligns across 8 bases. The CDR3 contains 15 residues. CDR1 SGHAT and CDR2 FQNNGV come from the germline V gene. With 1 base clipped from V and 3 bases from J, the junction kept 5 bases outside the gene matches. The variable domain in full, with the rest retrieved from reference TRBV11-2 and TRBJ2-7, is EAGVAQSPRYKIIEKRQSVAFWCNPISGHATLYWYQQILGQGPKLLIQFQNNGVVDDSQLPKDRFSAERLKGVDSTLKIQPAKLEDSAVYLCASSLVSGGVYEQYFGPGTRLTVT.

This chain connects TRBV6-5 to TRBJ2-7; 12 nucleotides line up with TRBD2. CDR1 MNHEY and CDR2 SVGAGI come from the germline V gene. Trimming at V came to 5 bases and at J to 1 base, leaving 3 bases not matched to a gene. The CDR3 is 15 residues long. CDR3 sequence (DNA): TGTGCCAGCAGTCGGACTAGCGGGATTTCCTACGAGCAGTACTTC. Its protein is CASSRTSGISYEQYF.

The chain joins TRBV28 to TRBJ1-1, with TRBD1 identical over 7 bases. V shed 4 bases and J 5 bases; nucleotides not matched to a gene: 13. There are 16 residues in the CDR3. In germline, CDR1 is MDHEN, CDR2 SYDVKM. The CDR3 loop is CASSYSRRTGETEAFF. The CDR3 coding sequence is TGTGCCAGCAGTTACTCGCGTCGCACAGGGGAAACTGAAGCTTTCTTT.

V is TRBV6-1 and J is TRBJ1-1; tentative D call: TRBD1 (5 bases). The CDR3 covers 14 residues. With 3 bases removed from V and 1 base from J, the gap between germline ends came to 9 bases. The germline CDR1 and CDR2 sequences are MNHNS and SASEGT. The CDR3 DNA follows: TGTGCCAGCAGTGACAGGGCCAAGAACACTGAAGCTTTCTTT. The encoded protein is CASSDRAKNTEAFF.

The V gene is TRBV4-3, the J gene TRBJ2-7; possibly TRBD1 for D (6 bases). Deletions cut 4 bases from V and 6 bases from J, with 22 bases between. Germline V gives CDR1 LGHNA, CDR2 YSLEER. The CDR3 runs to 16 residues. The CDR3 DNA reads TGCGCCAGCAGCCTAACTATGACAGGCCTACGGCGCGAGCAGTACTTC. Its translation is CASSLTMTGLRREQYF.

This clone has only a few counts. The rearrangement links TRBV7-9 to TRBJ1-6; no firm D call. V was shortened by 4 bases and J by 8 bases, with 9 bases between the two germline ends. The CDR3 has 13 residues. Germline CDR1 is SEHNR and CDR2 is FQNEAQ (reference sequence). Written as DNA, the CDR3 is TGTGCCAGCAGCTCGTACATCGATTCACCCCTCCACTTT. This translates into CASSSYIDSPLHF.

The chain uses TRBV7-3 and TRBJ2-1, with 11 bases that match TRBD2. The V and J ends lost 5 bases and 7 bases, in that order; junction bases with no gene match: 10. Germline lookup yields CDR1 SGHTA and CDR2 FQGTGA. The length of the CDR3 is 16 residues. CDR3 nucleotides: TGTGCCAGCAGCCCCGTAGCGGGAGGGCCCTCGAATGAGCAGTTCTTC. It yields the protein CASSPVAGGPSNEQFF.

The chain couples TRBV5-4 to TRBJ1-6; perhaps TRBD1 as D (6 bases). Germline CDR1 SGHNT, CDR2 YYREEE (reference sequence). The V end was cut by 0 bases, the J end by 8 bases, with 12 bases between. The CDR3 totals 15 residues. The CDR3 DNA is TGTGCCAGCAGCTTGGATACAGGGTCGGATTCACCCCTCCACTTT. Protein product: CASSLDTGSDSPLHF. The variable domain in full, with the rest retrieved from reference TRBV5-4 and TRBJ1-6, is ETGVTQSPTHLIKTRGQQVTLRCSSQSGHNTVSWYQQALGQGPQFIFQYYREEENGRGNFPPRFSGLQFPNYSSELNVNALELDDSALYLCASSLDTGSDSPLHFGNGTRLTVT.

CDR3 nucleotide sequence: TGTGCCACCAATCTCCCTCGGAGGGGTCAGCCCCAGCATTTT. Its protein product is CATNLPRRGQPQHF. The chain links TRBV24-1 to TRBJ1-5; a weak D match, TRBD1 (5 bases). The V end was cut by 8 bases, the J end by 6 bases, with 16 bases between. Germline CDR1 is KGHDR and CDR2 is SFDVKD. This CDR3 is 14 amino acids long.

There are a few counts of this clone. This sequence joins TRBV27 and TRBJ2-7; 12 nucleotides match TRBD1. The CDR3 extends over 18 amino acids. J lost 5 bases, V lost 7 bases, and 18 bases had no gene match. Germline V gene sequence: CDR1 MNHEY, CDR2 SMNVEV (reference sequence). Here the CDR3 reads CASTKLPPGQGAKDEQYF. As DNA, the CDR3 is TGTGCCAGCACGAAATTGCCCCCGGGACAGGGGGCGAAGGACGAGCAGTACTTC.

The chain combines TRBV6-2 or TRBV6-3 with TRBJ2-3, with D perhaps TRBD2 (5 bases). V lost 0 bases and J 2 bases, leaving 21 bases between the germline ends. Germline V lookup: CDR1 MNHEY, CDR2 SVGEGT. The CDR3 is 19 amino acids. This CDR3 is CASSYSEGSSHSYTDTQYF. CDR3 nucleotides: TGTGCCAGCAGTTACTCAGAGGGCTCCAGCCATAGTTACACAGATACGCAGTATTTT.

The chain links TRBV12-3 or TRBV12-4 to TRBJ2-5; possible D gene TRBD2, 5 bases. This CDR3 is built from 13 residues. V was clipped by 7 bases and J by 5 bases, with 14 bases between them. CDR3 sequence reads: CASTPSGSETQYF. The CDR3, as DNA: TGTGCCAGCACTCCTTCGGGGTCTGAGACCCAGTACTTC.

CDR3 region: CASSYPTNLSPYEQYF. The CDR3 region has the DNA TGTGCCAGCAGTTACCCAACCAACTTAAGCCCCTACGAGCAGTACTTC. V usage is TRBV6-6 and J usage is TRBJ2-7; D uncertain. The CDR3 runs 16 residues. Germline V gene data show CDR1 as MNHNY and CDR2 as SVGAGI (reference sequence). The V end was cut by 2 bases, the J end by 2 bases, with 16 bases between.

The gene calls are TRBV27 and TRBJ1-5; D possibly corresponds to TRBD1 (6 bases). The CDR3 is 15 residues long. Germline lookup yields CDR1 MNHEY and CDR2 SMNVEV (reference sequence). Trimming cost V 2 bases and J 7 bases, with 15 bases left between them. The CDR3 loop is CASSLLGGANQPQHF. The CDR3 coding sequence is TGTGCCAGCAGTTTACTGGGGGGGGCGAACCAGCCCCAGCATTTT.

The chain joins TRBV5-6 to TRBJ2-1; D is possibly TRBD1 (5 bases). This CDR3 contains 12 residues. Germline V lookup: CDR1 SGHDT, CDR2 YYEEEE. V was clipped by 0 bases and J by 12 bases, with 10 bases between them. The CDR3 sequence: CASSLDDQGQFF. CDR3 DNA sequence: TGTGCCAGCAGCTTGGACGATCAGGGGCAGTTCTTC. Combining the CDR3 with reference TRBV5-6 and TRBJ2-1 gives the whole variable domain DAGVTQSPTHLIKTRGQQVTLRCSPKSGHDTVSWYQQALGQGPQFIFQYYEEEERQRGNFPDRFSGHQFPNYSSELNVNALLLGDSALYLCASSLDDQGQFFGPGTRLTVL.

This clone was observed once. The chain has TRBV7-9 and TRBJ2-1, with unresolved D. The V gene lost 2 bases and the J gene lost 7 bases, with 18 bases spanning the gap. CDR3 length: 16 amino acids. From germline, CDR1 is SEHNR and CDR2 FQNEAQ (reference sequence). The DNA for the CDR3 is TGTGCCAGCAGCTTAAGTACCTGGCGGAATTTGAATGAGCAGTTCTTC. The encoded protein is CASSLSTWRNLNEQFF.

CDR3 loop: CASSVTSGENNEQFF. In DNA form, the CDR3 reads TGTGCCAGCAGCGTCACTAGCGGTGAGAACAATGAGCAGTTCTTC. This rearrangement joins TRBV2 to TRBJ2-1; 8 bases match TRBD2. This CDR3 comprises 15 residues. The germline V gene has CDR1 SNHLY and CDR2 FYNNEI. The ends lost 6 bases at V and 5 bases at J; junction bases unmatched: 9.

A single count supports this clone. The V call is TRBV4-2, the J call TRBJ2-1, with 9 bases fitting TRBD2. The CDR3 sequence is 16 residues long. Germline values: CDR1 LGHNA, CDR2 YNFKEQ. V lost 4 bases and J lost 7; bases outside the gene matches: 11. This chain's CDR3 is CASSPHWREGYNEQFF. CDR3 nucleotide sequence: TGTGCCAGCAGCCCCCACTGGCGGGAGGGTTATAATGAGCAGTTCTTC.